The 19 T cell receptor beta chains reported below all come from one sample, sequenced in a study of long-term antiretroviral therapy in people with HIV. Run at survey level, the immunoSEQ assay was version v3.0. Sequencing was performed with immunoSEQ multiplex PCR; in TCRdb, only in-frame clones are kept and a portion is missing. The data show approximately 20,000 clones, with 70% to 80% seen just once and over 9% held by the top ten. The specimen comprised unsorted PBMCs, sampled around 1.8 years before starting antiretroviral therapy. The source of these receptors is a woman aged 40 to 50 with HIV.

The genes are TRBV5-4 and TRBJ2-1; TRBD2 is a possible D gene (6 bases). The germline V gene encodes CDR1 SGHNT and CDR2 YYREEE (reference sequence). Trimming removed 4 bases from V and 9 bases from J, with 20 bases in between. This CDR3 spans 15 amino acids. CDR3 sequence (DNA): TGTGCCAGCAGCAGGGACCATTCACCCGGGGGTGAGCAGTTCTTC. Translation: CASSRDHSPGGEQFF.

The CDR3 here is CASSSPTRQETQYF. Here the CDR3 DNA reads TGTGCCAGCAGCTCGCCGACTAGGCAAGAGACCCAGTACTTC. The chain joins TRBV5-4 to TRBJ2-5; perhaps TRBD2 as D (6 bases). Trimming shortened V by 3 bases and J by 2 bases, and 11 bases separated the two germline ends. This CDR3 region has 14 residues. The germline CDR1 and CDR2 sequences are SGHNT and YYREEE (reference sequence).

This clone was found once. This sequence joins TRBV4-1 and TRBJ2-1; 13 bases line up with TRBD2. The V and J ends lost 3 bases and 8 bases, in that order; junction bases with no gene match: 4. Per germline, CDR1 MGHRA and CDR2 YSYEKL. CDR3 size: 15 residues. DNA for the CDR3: TGCGCCAGCAGCCACACTAGCGGGGGGGGCTATGAGCAGTTCTTC. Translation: CASSHTSGGGYEQFF.

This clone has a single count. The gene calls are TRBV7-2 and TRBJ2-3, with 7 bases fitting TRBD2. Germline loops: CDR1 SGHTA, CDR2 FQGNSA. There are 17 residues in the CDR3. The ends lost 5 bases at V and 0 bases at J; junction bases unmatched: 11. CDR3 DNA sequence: TGTGCCAGCAGCCTAGGAGCCGTGGGAGGGAGCACAGATACGCAGTATTTT. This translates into CASSLGAVGGSTDTQYF.

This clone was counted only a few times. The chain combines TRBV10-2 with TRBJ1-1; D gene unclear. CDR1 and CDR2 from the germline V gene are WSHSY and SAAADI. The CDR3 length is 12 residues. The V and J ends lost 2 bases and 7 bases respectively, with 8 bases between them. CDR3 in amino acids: CASSEVQIEAFF. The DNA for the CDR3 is TGCGCCAGCAGTGAGGTCCAGATTGAAGCTTTCTTT.

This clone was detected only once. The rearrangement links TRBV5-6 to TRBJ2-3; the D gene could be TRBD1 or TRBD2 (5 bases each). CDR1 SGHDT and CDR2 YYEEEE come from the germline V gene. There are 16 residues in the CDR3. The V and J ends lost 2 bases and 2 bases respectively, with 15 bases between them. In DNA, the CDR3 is TGTGCCAGCAGCTTTTATACAGAGGGGATCACAGATACGCAGTATTTT. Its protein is CASSFYTEGITDTQYF.

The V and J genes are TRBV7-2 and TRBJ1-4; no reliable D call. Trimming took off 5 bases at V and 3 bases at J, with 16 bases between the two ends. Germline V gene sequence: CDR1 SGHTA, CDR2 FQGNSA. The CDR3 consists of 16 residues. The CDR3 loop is CASSPVPVRSNEKLFF. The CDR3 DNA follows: TGTGCCAGCAGCCCCGTCCCGGTGCGGTCTAATGAAAAACTGTTTTTT.

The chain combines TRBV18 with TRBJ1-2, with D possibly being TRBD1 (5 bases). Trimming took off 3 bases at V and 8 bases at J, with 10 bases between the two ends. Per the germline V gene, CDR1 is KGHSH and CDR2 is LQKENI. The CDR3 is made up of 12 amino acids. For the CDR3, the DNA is TGTGCCAGCTCACCGGGGGAGGAGGGCTACACCTTC. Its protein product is CASSPGEEGYTF. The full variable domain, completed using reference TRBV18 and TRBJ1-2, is NAGVMQNPRHLVRRRGQEARLRCSPMKGHSHVYWYRQLPEEGLKFMVYLQKENIIDESGMPKERFSAEFPKEGPSILRIQQVVRGDSAAYFCASSPGEEGYTFGSGTRLTVV.

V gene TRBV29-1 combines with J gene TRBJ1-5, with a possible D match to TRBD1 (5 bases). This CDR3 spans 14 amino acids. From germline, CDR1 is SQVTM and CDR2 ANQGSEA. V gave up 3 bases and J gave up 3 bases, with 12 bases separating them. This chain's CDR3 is CSVEERGPNQPQHF. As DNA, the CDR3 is TGCAGCGTTGAGGAAAGGGGCCCCAATCAGCCCCAGCATTTT.

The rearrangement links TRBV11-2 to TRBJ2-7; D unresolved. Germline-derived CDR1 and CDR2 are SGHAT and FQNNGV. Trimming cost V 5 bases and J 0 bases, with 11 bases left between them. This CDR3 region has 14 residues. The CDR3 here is CASSPEYFSYEQYF. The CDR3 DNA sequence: TGTGCCAGCAGCCCGGAGTACTTCTCCTACGAGCAGTACTTC.

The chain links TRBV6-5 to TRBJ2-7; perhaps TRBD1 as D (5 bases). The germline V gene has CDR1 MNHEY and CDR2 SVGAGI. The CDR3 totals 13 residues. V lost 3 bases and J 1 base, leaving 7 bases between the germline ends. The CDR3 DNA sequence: TGTGCCAGCAGTTATGGGGCATCCTACGAGCAGTACTTC. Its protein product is CASSYGASYEQYF.

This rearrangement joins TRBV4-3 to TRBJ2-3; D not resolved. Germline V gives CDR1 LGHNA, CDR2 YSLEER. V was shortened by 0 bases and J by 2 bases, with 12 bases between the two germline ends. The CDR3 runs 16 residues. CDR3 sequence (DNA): TGCGCCAGCAGCCAAGATAGTATCCAGGTCACAGATACGCAGTATTTT. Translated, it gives CASSQDSIQVTDTQYF.

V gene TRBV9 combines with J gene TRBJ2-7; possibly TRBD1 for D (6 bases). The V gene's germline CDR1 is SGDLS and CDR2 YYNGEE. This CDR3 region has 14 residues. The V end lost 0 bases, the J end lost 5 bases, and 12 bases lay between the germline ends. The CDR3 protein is CASSVGQERDEQYF. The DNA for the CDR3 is TGTGCCAGCAGCGTAGGACAGGAAAGGGACGAGCAGTACTTC.

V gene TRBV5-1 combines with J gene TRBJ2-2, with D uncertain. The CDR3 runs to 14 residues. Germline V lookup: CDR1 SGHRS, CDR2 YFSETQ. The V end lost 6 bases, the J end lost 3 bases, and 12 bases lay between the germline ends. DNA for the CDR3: TGCGCCAGCACCATCATTGGGGACACCGGGGAGCTGTTTTTT. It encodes CASTIIGDTGELFF.

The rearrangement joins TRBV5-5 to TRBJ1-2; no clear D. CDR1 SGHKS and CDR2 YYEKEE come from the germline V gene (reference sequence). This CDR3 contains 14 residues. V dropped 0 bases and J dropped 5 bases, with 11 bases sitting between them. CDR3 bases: TGTGCCAGCAGCTTGGACAGTGGGAGGTATGGCTACACCTTC. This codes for CASSLDSGRYGYTF.

CDR3 loop: CAISPGGGYTF. The CDR3 nucleotides are TGTGCCATCTCCCCAGGCGGGGGCTACACCTTC. The chain links TRBV7-9 to TRBJ1-2; D gene unclear. This CDR3 is built from 11 residues. Germline V gene data show CDR1 as SEHNR and CDR2 as FQNEAQ (reference sequence). Deletions cut 10 bases from V and 8 bases from J, with 14 bases between.

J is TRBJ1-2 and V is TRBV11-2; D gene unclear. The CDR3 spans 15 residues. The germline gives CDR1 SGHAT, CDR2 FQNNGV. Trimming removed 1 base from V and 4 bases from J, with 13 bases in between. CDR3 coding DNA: TGTGCCAGCAGCTTAGGAGGCAGGACTAGCTATGGCTACACCTTC. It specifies CASSLGGRTSYGYTF.

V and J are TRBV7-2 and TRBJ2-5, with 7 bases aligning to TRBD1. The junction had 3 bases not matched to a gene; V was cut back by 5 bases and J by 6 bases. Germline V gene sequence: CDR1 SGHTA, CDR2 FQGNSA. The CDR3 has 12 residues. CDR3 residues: CASSIQGKTQYF. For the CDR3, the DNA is TGTGCCAGCAGCATACAGGGGAAGACCCAGTACTTC.

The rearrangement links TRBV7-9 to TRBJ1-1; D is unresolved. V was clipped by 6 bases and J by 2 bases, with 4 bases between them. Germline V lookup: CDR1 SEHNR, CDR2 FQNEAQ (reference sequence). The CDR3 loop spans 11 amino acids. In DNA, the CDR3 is TGTGCCAGCAGGGGTAACACTGAAGCTTTCTTT. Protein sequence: CASRGNTEAFF.